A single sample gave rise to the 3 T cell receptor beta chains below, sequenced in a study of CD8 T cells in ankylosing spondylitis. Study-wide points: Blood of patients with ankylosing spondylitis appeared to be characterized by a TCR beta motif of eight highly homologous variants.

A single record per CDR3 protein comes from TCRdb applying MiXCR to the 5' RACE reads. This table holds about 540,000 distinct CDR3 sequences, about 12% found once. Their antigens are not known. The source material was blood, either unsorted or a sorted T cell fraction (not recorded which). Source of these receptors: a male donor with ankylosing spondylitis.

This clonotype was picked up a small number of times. Written as DNA, the CDR3 is TGTGCCAGCAGCCTTTGGACAGGCGTTACCGGGGAGCTGTTTTTT. Encoded protein: CASSLWTGVTGELFF. The chain combines TRBV7-9 with TRBJ2-2; the match to TRBD1 covers 7 bases. The V segment lost 5 bases and the J segment 5 bases; nucleotides outside the gene matches: 8. In germline, CDR1 is SEHNR, CDR2 FQNEAQ (reference sequence). This CDR3 has 15 residues.

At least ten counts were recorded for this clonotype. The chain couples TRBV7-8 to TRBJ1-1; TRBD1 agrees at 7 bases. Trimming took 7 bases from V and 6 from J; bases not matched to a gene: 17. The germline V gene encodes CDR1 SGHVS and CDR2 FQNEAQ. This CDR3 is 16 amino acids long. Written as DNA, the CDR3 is TGTGCCAGCATTCCCGACAGGGCGTTCCCTCAGTCTGAAGCTTTCTTT. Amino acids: CASIPDRAFPQSEAFF.

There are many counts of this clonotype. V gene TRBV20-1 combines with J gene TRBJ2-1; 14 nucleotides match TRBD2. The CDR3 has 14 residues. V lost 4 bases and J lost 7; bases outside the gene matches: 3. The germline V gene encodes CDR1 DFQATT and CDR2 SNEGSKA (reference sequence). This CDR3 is CSATWTSGRNEQFF. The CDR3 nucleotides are TGCAGTGCTACCTGGACTAGCGGGAGGAATGAGCAGTTCTTC.